This is a list of T cell receptor beta chains from one sample in a study of T-cell reconstitution after alpha-beta-depleted transplantation in children. From the PCR reads, TCRdb called clonotypes with MiXCR, one entry per CDR3 protein. The data contain more than 450,000 distinct CDR3 sequences, approximately 20% of them seen just once; the ten biggest clones take up around 3.3%. Sequencing was performed on PBMCs from the stem cell graft donor, taken from the stem cell graft. The receptor set was obtained from a human donor who donated a stem cell graft to a child with acute lymphoblastic leukemia. Each CDR3 is given with its conserved first and last residue. D genes are given only for firm matches. Size tells how often a clone was seen (once, few, many) or the class of an expanded clone, and some rows leave it out.

>TRBV15|TRBJ1-2|NA|TRBD1
TGTGCCACCAGCAGAGATCTTACGACAGGGGGATCGTATGGCTACACCTTC
CATSRDLTTGGSYGYTF
>TRBV4-1|TRBJ2-7|few|NA
TGCGCCAGCAGCCACGGGGGTGAAGTGTACGAGCAGTACTTC
CASSHGGEVYEQYF
>TRBV7-9|TRBJ2-1|few|NA
TGTGCCAGCAGCTTAGGCACAGGGTTCAATGAGCAGTTCTTC
CASSLGTGFNEQFF
>TRBV12-3/TRBV12-4|TRBJ2-7|NA|NA
TGTGCCAGCAGCTTAAGCGGGACATCTACCTACGAGCAGTACTTC
CASSLSGTSTYEQYF
>TRBV9|TRBJ1-2|NA|TRBD1
TGTGCCAGCAGCGTTTTCGACAGGGACTATGGCTACACCTTC
CASSVFDRDYGYTF
>TRBV6-5|TRBJ2-1|few|TRBD1
TGTGCCAGCAGTTACTCGAGGGGGCAGAATGAGCAGTTCTTC
CASSYSRGQNEQFF
>TRBV7-9|TRBJ2-3|few|TRBD1
TGTGCCAGCAGCCTCCAGGGGGCCCCCACAGATACGCAGTATTTT
CASSLQGAPTDTQYF
>TRBV20-1|TRBJ2-3|NA|NA
TGCAGTGCCGTTCCTCGGCGGATCACAGATACGCAGTATTTT
CSAVPRRITDTQYF
>TRBV30|TRBJ1-1|NA|NA
TGTGCCTGGAGGGACAAGGGGATCCCTGAAGCTTTCTTT
CAWRDKGIPEAFF
>TRBV20-1|TRBJ2-1|NA|NA
TGCAGTGCTAAACCGGCTAGAAGATCCTACAATGAGCAGTTCTTC
CSAKPARRSYNEQFF
>TRBV27|TRBJ2-1|NA|NA
TGTGCCAGCTCTCCTTCGACGGCTTACAATGAGCAGTTCTTC
CASSPSTAYNEQFF
>TRBV7-9|TRBJ2-1|NA|NA
TGTGCCAGCAGCTTAGAGGGCGAACGGGAGTTCTTC
CASSLEGEREFF
>TRBV6-4|TRBJ2-2|few|TRBD2
TGTGCCAGCAGTGACTCGGAGGGACTAGCGGGAGGGCCGGGGACCGGGGAGCTGTTTTTT
CASSDSEGLAGGPGTGELFF
>TRBV7-3|TRBJ2-2|few|TRBD2
TGTGCCAGCAGTTATCAAGCGGGAGCAAGGACCGGGGAGCTGTTTTTT
CASSYQAGARTGELFF
>TRBV20-1|TRBJ1-1|few|NA
TGCAGTGCCGGGGGTACGGCGGACACTGAAGCTTTCTTT
CSAGGTADTEAFF
>TRBV6-1|TRBJ2-5|NA|TRBD2
TGTGCCAGCAGCGGACTAGCGGGAGCGGGAGAGACCCAGTACTTC
CASSGLAGAGETQYF
>TRBV3-1|TRBJ2-7|NA|TRBD2
TGTGCCAGCAGCCCCATCCGGCCTAGCGGCTCTAGCGAGCAGTACTTC
CASSPIRPSGSSEQYF
>TRBV11-2|TRBJ1-6|once|NA
TGTGCCAGCAGCTTAACCCTTAACGCCTATAATTCACCCCTCCACTTT
CASSLTLNAYNSPLHF
>TRBV4-1|TRBJ2-7|NA|TRBD2
TGCGCCAGCAGCCAAGCTGCAGGACTAGCGCGCCACTACGAGCAGTACTTC
CASSQAAGLARHYEQYF
>TRBV12-3/TRBV12-4|TRBJ2-7|few|TRBD1
TGTGCCAGCAGTTTTAGCGCGACAGGGCCGCACGAGCAGTACTTC
CASSFSATGPHEQYF
>TRBV6-5|TRBJ2-3|NA|NA
TGTGCCAGCAGTTACGGGGCAGAGGGAACAGATACGCAGTATTTT
CASSYGAEGTDTQYF
>TRBV11-2|TRBJ1-2|NA|NA
TGTGCCAGCAGCTTAATTAAAGGCCGCACTGGACGGACTACTAACTATGGCTACACCTTC
CASSLIKGRTGRTTNYGYTF
>TRBV5-1|TRBJ2-6|few|NA
TGCGCCAGCAGCTCTCTACCTGGGGCCAACGTCCTGACTTTC
CASSSLPGANVLTF
>TRBV14|TRBJ1-1|NA|NA
TGTGCCAGCAGCCAAGAGACCCTAATGGGGACTGAAGCTTTCTTT
CASSQETLMGTEAFF
>TRBV11-3|TRBJ2-1|NA|TRBD2
TGTGCCAGCAGCTTAGAGGGTAGCGGGAGTTATGAGCAGTTCTTC
CASSLEGSGSYEQFF
>TRBV9|TRBJ2-1|NA|NA
TGTGCCAGCAGTTTTGATTTGGCGACTAATGAGCAGTTCTTC
CASSFDLATNEQFF
>TRBV11-2|TRBJ2-1|NA|NA
TGTGCCAGCACCTGGGAACCTGATTACAATGAGCAGTTCTTC
CASTWEPDYNEQFF
>TRBV5-1|TRBJ2-7|NA|NA
TGCGCCAGCAGCTTGGATTGGGTCTACGAGCAGTACTTC
CASSLDWVYEQYF